This T cell receptor (beta chain) was observed in a study of blood T cell repertoires in COVID-19 (dated by TCRdb to 2018 to 2021). Regarding the research as a whole: Collaborator samples came from the United States, Italy and Spain and covered acute and convalescent phases of COVID-19. The material from the prospective study consisted of cDNA or gDNA derived from T cells, B-cell-depleted T cells, or PBMCs. Deeply sampled blood TCRbeta repertoires from subjects exposed to, actively infected with, or recovered from COVID-19 were included in the dataset. The repertoires were made available in a free public database intended to serve as a resource for research on the immune response to SARS-CoV-2. Samples were obtained from the ongoing ImmuneRACE study (first 160 participants) and from over a thousand subjects provided by 6 global collaborators. The sample metadata nearly always contained a de-identified subject ID, COVID-19 status, age in years and sex. Where available, HLA class I and class II types were taken from metadata supplied by the sample provider and were not determined by assay-based typing.

The germline V gene provides CDR1 KGHSH and CDR2 LQKENI. After removal of 3 bases from V and 5 bases from J, the junction retains 5 bases not matched to a gene. From the cysteine through the phenylalanine, the CDR3 covers 15 amino acids. CDR3 DNA is the only sequence kept; it has 45 bases, read in frame from the first base. Participants in the prospective study were enrolled through a virtual design, were aged roughly 18 to 90 years, and lived in 24 United States geographic areas. In the prospective study, cohorts were assigned on the basis of participant-reported clinical history obtained from a screening survey and a study questionnaire. Recovered participants in ImmuneRACE Cohort 3 were defined as having two consecutive negative NP/OP PCR tests, clearance from a healthcare professional, or resolution of symptoms. Each participant in the prospective study had whole blood, serum and a nasopharyngeal or oropharyngeal swab collected by mobile phlebotomists. Additional blood draws and questionnaires over an approximately 2-month period could optionally be provided by prospective study participants. Before DNA extraction, blood samples from the prospective study were shipped at room temperature or frozen.

TCRbeta CDR3 regions were amplified from genomic DNA using the immunoSEQ Assay, a bias-controlled multiplex PCR. The authors' pipeline ran thus. The number of nucleated cells in each sample was estimated from the amplification of reference gene primers within the assay. To quantify the absolute abundance of each unique TCRbeta CDR3 rearrangement, sequence reads were collapsed and filtered. For each sample, productive Simpson clonality was calculated by taking the square root of Simpson's diversity index across productive rearrangements. TCRdb re-hosts the immuneACCESS table, in-frame sequences only. Its copies lack some clones; in the studies checked, an unresolved V gene accounts for under half of them, and the cause for the rest is not known. V, J and clone size derive from that table, while D and trimming were established from the DNA sequence. Here the sample has hundreds of thousands of clones; 85% to 90% occur a single time. The top ten clones comprise roughly 8.6% of the sample.

Here is what the overall study found, with its caveats: How much clinical and demographic metadata was included differed by source and by participant, and the metadata was provided uncurated.

On this clone: The antigen it binds to is not known. There are no base qualities to consult, and no much larger clone falls within one base.

Sequenced input: PBMCs or T cells enriched from blood (not recorded which). The sequence joins TRBV18 to TRBJ2-2; TRBD1 agrees with 8 junctional bases. This receptor was identified in a man aged 40-50 years who had recovered from COVID-19. The sequenced DNA is TGTGCCAGCTCACCTGTGACAGGGGAAACCGGGGAGCTGTTTTTT. It codes for CASSPVTGETGELFF.